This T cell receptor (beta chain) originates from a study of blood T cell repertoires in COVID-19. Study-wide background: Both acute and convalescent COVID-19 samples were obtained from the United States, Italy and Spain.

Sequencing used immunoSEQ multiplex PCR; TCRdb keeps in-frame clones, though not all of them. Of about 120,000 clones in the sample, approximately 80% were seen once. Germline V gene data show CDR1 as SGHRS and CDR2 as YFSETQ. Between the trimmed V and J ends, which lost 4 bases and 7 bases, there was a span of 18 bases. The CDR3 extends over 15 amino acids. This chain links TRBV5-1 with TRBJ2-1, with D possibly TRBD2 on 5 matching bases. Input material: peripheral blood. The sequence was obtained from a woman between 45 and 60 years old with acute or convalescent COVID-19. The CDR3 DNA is TGCGCCAGCAGCCCAGCGGTAGTGTCGGGGAATGAGCAGTTCTTC. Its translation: CASSPAVVSGNEQFF.